This TCR beta chain derives from a study of cytotoxic CD8 clonotypes in ibrutinib-treated CLL (dated by TCRdb to about 2021). General notes on the study: The cohort was composed of ten to eleven relapsed/refractory and roughly 16 treatment-naive patients; IGHV unmutated status was identified in around 17 patients. Partial responses were observed in about 25 patients and complete responses in 2; after a median follow-up of around 64 months, remission was maintained in 14 patients and progression was observed in about twelve. Samples at response were collected after a median of approximately twelve months of treatment, with a range of about 6 to 40 months. Samples averaged 255,043 productive templates and some 91,000 productive rearrangements. Longitudinal samples were obtainable from about 30% of the roughly 90 participants in the trial. Cryopreserved peripheral blood mononuclear cells were collected before treatment, at response, and at either disease progression or sustained remission.

A MiSeq instrument was used for deep resolution sequencing, which targeted depths ranging from 1 in 1 million up to 1 in 200,000 T cells, with coverage averaging 10x for each clonotype. The immunoSEQ hsTCRB Kit was used to generate TCR beta libraries. In the authors' own workflow: ImmunoSEQ Data Assistant and ImmunoSEQ Analyzer were used for data analysis, and V, D and J genes were assigned according to IMGT definitions. Clonality was computed as one minus normalized Shannon entropy of productive rearrangement frequencies, ranging from 0 to 1. Only overrepresented clonotypes making up at least 0.05% of the repertoire of each patient were included in the public clonotype analysis. Approximately 14 age-matched healthy donor repertoires from immuneACCESS served as clonality controls. Entries here come from immuneACCESS through TCRdb and include only in-frame sequences with V and J called. Some clones fail to appear in such tables; in the studies checked, an unresolved V gene covers under half of the shortfall, and the cause of the remainder is unknown. That table gives V, J and clone size, and the DNA gave D and trimming. The sample has about 6,700 clones on record, 60% to 80% of them singletons. Together, the top ten hold 26% of the sample.

For TCR beta library preparation, 1.5 to 2 micrograms of genomic DNA were extracted from the cryopreserved PBMCs. High-throughput TCR beta sequencing was performed on longitudinal blood samples from CLL patients receiving ibrutinib monotherapy. The patients took part in an open-label, single-center phase 2 trial of ibrutinib monotherapy. Including cysteine and phenylalanine, the CDR3 has 15 amino acids. This entry keeps only the CDR3 DNA: 45 bases, framed from base 1. V was cut back by 1 base and J by 7 bases, leaving a gap of 17 bases between them. CDR1 is given as SGHRS and CDR2 as YFSETQ, both from the germline V gene. This clone turned up a few times. What antigen it recognizes has not been identified. Qualities for individual bases were not recorded, and no much larger clone is one base off. Summary of the overall study and its limitations: Lymph node repertoires were not examined, and the timing of sampling was not matched between patients in sustained remission and those whose disease progressed. Baseline clonality exceeded that of age-matched healthy donors and correlated strongly with circulating CD8+ T-cell counts. Public clonotypes were found to be uncommon and were observed to contract or remain stable during treatment; the increase in clonality was shown to reflect expansion of private clonotypes at ibrutinib response. An increase in clonality was observed at ibrutinib response, with clonality remaining stable during sustained remission and falling back toward baseline at progression.

The specimen comprised PBMCs, sampled before ibrutinib treatment. The sequence was obtained from a human donor with chronic lymphocytic leukemia. The rearrangement combines TRBV5-1 with TRBJ1-2; the D gene lacks a confident call. The CDR3 region reads CASSLQSALPSGYTF. The nucleotides are TGCGCCAGCAGCTTGCAGTCAGCCCTTCCCAGTGGCTACACCTTC.